The clone carrying this T cell receptor beta chain is a singleton in its sample. Its target is unknown. The data were obtained in a study of T cells in Graves' hyperthyroidism and ophthalmopathy. Study observations and caveats: A model of 13 V-J pairs discriminated ophthalmopathy from stable hyperthyroidism.

The definition of stable Graves' hyperthyroidism was no ophthalmopathy progression within 18 months. Each diagnosis was grounded in clinical symptoms, serum thyroxine and TRAb, thyroid ultrasound, and orbital computed tomography. Looked up from germline, CDR1 is DFQATT and CDR2 is SNEGSKA (reference sequence). The germline V and J ends were trimmed by 2 bases and 0 bases, with 11 bases remaining between them. The CDR3 runs 14 residues. There were TCR beta CDR3 regions amplified from RNA transcripts. TCR CDR3 underwent first-round RT-PCR with the HTBI primer set. TCRdb analysed the multiplex PCR reads with MiXCR anew, one entry per CDR3 protein. The table has 450,000 to 700,000 distinct CDR3 sequences, around 42% seen once.

This rearrangement joins TRBV20-1 to TRBJ2-7, with D possibly matching TRBD2 (7 bases). The TCR originated in a woman aged 18-30 years with Graves' hyperthyroidism. Sequenced sample: peripheral blood or thyroid tissue (not recorded which). The CDR3 loop reads CSARRGGGSYEQYF. In nucleotides, the CDR3 is TGCAGTGCTAGACGGGGAGGGGGCTCCTACGAGCAGTACTTC.